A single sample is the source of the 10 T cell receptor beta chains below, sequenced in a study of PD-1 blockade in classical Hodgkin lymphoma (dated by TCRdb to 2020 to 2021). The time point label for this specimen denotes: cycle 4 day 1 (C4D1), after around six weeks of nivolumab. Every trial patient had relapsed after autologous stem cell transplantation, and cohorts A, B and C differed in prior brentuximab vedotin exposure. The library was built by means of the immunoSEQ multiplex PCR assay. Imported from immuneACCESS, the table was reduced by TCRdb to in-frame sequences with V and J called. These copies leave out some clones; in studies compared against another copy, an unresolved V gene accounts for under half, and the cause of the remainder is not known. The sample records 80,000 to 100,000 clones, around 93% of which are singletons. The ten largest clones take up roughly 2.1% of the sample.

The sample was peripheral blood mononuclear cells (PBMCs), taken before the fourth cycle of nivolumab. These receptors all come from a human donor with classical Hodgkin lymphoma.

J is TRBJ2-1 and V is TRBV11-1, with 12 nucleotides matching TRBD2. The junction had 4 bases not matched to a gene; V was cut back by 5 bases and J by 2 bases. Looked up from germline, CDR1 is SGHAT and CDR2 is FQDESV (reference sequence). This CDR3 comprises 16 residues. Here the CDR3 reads CASSETSGSTYNEQFF. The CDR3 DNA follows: TGTGCCAGCAGCGAGACTAGCGGGAGTACCTACAATGAGCAGTTCTTC.

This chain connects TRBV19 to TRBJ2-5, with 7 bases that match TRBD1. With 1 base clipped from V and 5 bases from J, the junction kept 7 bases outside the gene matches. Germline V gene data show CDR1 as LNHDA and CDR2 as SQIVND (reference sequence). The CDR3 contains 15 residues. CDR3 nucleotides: TGTGCCAGTAGTATAGGGGGACAGAAAGTGGAGACCCAGTACTTC. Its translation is CASSIGGQKVETQYF.

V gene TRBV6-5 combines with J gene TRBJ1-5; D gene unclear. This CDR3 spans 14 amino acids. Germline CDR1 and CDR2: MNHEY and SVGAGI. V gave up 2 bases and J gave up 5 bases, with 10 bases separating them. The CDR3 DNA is TGTGCCAGCAGTTACAGCGGCAGATATCAGCCCCAGCATTTT. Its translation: CASSYSGRYQPQHF.

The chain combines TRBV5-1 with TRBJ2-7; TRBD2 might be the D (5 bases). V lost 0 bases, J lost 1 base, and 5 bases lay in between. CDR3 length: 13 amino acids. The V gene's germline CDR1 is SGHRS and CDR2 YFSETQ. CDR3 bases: TGCGCCAGCAGCTTGGGGGAGTCCTACGAGCAGTACTTC. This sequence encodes CASSLGESYEQYF.

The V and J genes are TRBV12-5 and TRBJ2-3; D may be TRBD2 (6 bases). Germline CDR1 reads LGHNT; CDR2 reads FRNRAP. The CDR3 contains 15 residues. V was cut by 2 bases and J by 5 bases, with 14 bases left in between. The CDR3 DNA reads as TGTGCTAGTGGTTTGAGACGGGGGAGAGGAGATACGCAGTATTTT. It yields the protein CASGLRRGRGDTQYF.

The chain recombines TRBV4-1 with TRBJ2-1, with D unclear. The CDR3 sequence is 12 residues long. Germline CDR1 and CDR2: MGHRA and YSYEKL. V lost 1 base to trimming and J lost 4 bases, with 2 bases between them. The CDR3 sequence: CASSQVYNEQFF. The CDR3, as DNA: TGCGCCAGCAGCCAAGTATACAATGAGCAGTTCTTC.

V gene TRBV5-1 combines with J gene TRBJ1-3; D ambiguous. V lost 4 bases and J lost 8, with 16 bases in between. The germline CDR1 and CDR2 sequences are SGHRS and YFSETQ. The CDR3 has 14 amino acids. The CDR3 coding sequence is TGCGCCAGCAGCCCCGAGCCCTATCTAGACACCATATATTTT. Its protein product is CASSPEPYLDTIYF.

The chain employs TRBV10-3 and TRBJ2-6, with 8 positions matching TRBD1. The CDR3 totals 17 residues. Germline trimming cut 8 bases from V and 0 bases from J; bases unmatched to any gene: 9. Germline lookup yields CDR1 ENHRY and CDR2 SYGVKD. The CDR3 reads CAIGMDRDSSGANVLTF. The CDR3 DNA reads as TGTGCCATCGGGATGGACAGGGATAGCTCTGGGGCCAACGTCCTGACTTTC.

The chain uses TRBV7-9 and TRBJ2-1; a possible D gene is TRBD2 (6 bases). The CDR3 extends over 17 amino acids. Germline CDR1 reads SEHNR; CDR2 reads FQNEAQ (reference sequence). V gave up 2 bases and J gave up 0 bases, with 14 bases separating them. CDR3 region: CASSLSLAESSYNEQFF. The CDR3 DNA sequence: TGTGCCAGCAGCTTATCCTTAGCGGAGAGCTCCTACAATGAGCAGTTCTTC.

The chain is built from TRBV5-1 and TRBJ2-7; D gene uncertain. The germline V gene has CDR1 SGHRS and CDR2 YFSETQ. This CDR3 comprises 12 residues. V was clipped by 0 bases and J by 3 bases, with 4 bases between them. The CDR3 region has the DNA TGCGCCAGCAGCTTGGAATACTACGAGCAGTACTTC. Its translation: CASSLEYYEQYF.